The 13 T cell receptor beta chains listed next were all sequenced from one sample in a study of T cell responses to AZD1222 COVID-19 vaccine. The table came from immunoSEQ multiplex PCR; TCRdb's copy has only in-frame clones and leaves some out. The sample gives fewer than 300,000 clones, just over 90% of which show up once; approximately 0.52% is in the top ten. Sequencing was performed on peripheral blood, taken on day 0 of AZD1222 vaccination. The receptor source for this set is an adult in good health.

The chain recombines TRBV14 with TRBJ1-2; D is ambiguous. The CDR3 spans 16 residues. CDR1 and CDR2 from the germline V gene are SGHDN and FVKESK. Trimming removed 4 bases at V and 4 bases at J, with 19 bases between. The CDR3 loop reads CASSLTGESYTYGYTF. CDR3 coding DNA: TGTGCCAGCAGCCTTACCGGGGAATCCTATACCTATGGCTACACCTTC.

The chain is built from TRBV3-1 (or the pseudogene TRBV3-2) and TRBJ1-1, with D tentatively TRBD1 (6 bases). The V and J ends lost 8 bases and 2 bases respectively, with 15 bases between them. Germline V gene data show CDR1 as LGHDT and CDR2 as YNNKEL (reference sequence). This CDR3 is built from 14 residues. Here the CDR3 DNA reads TGTGCCAGCTTCCTGGGACATCCCAACACTGAAGCTTTCTTT. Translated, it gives CASFLGHPNTEAFF.

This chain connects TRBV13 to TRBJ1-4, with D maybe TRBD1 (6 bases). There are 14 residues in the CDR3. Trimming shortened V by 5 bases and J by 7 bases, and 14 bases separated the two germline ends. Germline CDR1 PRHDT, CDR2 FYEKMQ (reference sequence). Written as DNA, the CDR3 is TGTGCCAGCAGCCTCGGAGGGGGGGGTGAAAAACTGTTTTTT. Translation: CASSLGGGGEKLFF.

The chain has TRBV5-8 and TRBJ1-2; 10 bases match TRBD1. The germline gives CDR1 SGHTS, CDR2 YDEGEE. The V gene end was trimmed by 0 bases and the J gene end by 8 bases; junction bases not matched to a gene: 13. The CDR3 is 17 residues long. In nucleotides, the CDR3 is TGTGCCAGCAGCTTGGAAGGGACAGGGGTCGGAGTAAGAGGCTACACCTTC. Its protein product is CASSLEGTGVGVRGYTF. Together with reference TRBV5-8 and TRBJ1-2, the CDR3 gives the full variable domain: EAGVTQSPTHLIKTRGQQATLRCSPISGHTSVYWYQQALGLGLQFLLWYDEGEERNRGNFPPRFSGRQFPNYSSELNVNALELEDSALYLCASSLEGTGVGVRGYTFGSGTRLTVV.

Here the CDR3 DNA reads TGCAGTGGGGATAACTATGGCTACACCTTC. It codes for CSGDNYGYTF. The rearrangement joins TRBV20-1 to TRBJ1-2; no reliable D call. This CDR3 region has 10 residues. Trimming took 7 bases from V and 1 from J, leaving 4 bases between them. Germline CDR1 reads DFQATT; CDR2 reads SNEGSKA (reference sequence).

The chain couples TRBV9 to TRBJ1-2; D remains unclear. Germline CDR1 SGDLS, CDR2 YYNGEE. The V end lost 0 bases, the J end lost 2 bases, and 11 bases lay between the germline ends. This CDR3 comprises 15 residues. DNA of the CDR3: TGTGCCAGCAGCGTAGGGGGAGGAGCGAACTATGGCTACACCTTC. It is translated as CASSVGGGANYGYTF.

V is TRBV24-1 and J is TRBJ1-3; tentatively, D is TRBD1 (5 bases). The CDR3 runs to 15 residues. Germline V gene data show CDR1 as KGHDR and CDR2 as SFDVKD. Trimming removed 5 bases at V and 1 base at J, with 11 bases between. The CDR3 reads CATSGVGDSGNTIYF. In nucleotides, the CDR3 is TGTGCCACCAGTGGGGTAGGGGATTCTGGAAACACCATATATTTT.

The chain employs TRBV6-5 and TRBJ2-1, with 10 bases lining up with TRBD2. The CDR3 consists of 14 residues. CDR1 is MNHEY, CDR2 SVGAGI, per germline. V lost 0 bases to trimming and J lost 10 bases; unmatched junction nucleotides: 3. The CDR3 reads CASSYSLAGEEQFF. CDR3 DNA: TGTGCCAGCAGTTACTCCCTAGCGGGAGAGGAGCAGTTCTTC.

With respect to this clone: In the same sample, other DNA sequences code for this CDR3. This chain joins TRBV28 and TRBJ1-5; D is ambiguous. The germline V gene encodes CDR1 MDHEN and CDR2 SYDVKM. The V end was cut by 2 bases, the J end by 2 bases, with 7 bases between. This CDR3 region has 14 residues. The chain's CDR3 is CASSLGGGNQPQHF. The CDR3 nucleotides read TGTGCCAGCAGTTTAGGTGGGGGCAATCAGCCCCAGCATTTT.

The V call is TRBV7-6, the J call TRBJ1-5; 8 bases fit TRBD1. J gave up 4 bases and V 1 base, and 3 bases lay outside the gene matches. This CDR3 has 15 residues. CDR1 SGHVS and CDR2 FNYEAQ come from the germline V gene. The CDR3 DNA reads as TGTGCCAGCAGCTTAGGGACAGGGATTAATCAGCCCCAGCATTTT. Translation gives CASSLGTGINQPQHF.

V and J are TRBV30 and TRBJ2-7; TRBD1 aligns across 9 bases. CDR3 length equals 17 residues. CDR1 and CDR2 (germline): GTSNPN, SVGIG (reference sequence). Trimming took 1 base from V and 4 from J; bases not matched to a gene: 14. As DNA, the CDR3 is TGTGCCTGGAGTGACGCGGGACAGGGATTGGGGCTGTACGAGCAGTACTTC. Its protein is CAWSDAGQGLGLYEQYF.

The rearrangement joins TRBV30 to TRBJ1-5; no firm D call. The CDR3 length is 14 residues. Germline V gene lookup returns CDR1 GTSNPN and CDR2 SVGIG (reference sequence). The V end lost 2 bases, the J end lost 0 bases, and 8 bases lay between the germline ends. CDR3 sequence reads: CAWSRGISNQPQHF. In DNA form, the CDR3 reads TGTGCCTGGAGTCGGGGTATTAGCAATCAGCCCCAGCATTTT.

DNA of the CDR3: TGTGCCAGCGATCGTGGGGCGGCCTACGAGCAGTACTTC. Translating gives CASDRGAAYEQYF. The chain uses TRBV6-1 and TRBJ2-7; D is perhaps TRBD1 (5 bases). CDR3 length equals 13 residues. V was shortened by 8 bases and J by 2 bases, with 13 bases between the two germline ends. Germline V gene sequence: CDR1 MNHNS, CDR2 SASEGT.